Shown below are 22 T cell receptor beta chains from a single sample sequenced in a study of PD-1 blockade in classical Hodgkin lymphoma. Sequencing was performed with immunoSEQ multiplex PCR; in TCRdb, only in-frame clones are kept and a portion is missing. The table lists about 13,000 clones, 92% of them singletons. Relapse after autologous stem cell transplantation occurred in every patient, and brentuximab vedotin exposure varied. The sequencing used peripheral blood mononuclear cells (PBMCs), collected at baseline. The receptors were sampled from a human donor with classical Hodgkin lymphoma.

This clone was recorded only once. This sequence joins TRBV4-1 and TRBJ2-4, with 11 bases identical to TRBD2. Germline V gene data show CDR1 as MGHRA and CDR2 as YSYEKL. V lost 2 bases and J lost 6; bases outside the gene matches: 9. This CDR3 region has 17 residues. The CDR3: CASSQPRLAGGSNIQYF. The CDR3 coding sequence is TGCGCCAGCAGCCAACCGCGCCTAGCGGGGGGATCAAACATTCAGTACTTC.

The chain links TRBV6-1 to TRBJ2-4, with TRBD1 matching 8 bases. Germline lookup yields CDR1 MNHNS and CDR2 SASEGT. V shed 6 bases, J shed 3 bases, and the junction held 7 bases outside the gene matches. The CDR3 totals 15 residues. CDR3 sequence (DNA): TGTGCCAGCAGCGAACCCGACAGGGGCAAAAACATTCAGTACTTC. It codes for CASSEPDRGKNIQYF.

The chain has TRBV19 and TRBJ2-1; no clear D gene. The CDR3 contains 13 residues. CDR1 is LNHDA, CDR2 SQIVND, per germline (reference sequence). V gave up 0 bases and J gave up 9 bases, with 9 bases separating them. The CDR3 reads CASSIDGSGEQFF. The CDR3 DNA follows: TGTGCCAGTAGTATAGATGGCTCTGGTGAGCAGTTCTTC.

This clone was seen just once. CDR3 nucleotide sequence: TGTGCCTATCAAACAGGGGTGAACACTGAAGCTTTCTTT. Translated: CAYQTGVNTEAFF. The chain is built from TRBV30 and TRBJ1-1; the match to TRBD1 covers 7 bases. After removal of 7 bases from V and 0 bases from J, the junction contained 5 bases not matched to a gene. Germline lookup yields CDR1 GTSNPN and CDR2 SVGIG (reference sequence). The CDR3 extends over 13 amino acids.

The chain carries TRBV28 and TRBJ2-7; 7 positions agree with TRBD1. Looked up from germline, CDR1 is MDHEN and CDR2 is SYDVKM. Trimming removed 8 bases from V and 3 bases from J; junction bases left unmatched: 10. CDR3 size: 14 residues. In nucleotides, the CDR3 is TGTGCCAGCCACCACCGGGACAGAGACTACGAGCAGTACTTC. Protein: CASHHRDRDYEQYF.

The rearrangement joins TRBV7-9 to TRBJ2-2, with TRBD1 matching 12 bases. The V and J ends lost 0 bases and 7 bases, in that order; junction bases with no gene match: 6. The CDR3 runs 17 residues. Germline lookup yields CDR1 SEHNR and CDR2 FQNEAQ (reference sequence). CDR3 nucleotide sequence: TGTGCCAGCAGCTTAGCACGGGGACAGGGGGCCTTCGGGGAGCTGTTTTTT. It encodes CASSLARGQGAFGELFF.

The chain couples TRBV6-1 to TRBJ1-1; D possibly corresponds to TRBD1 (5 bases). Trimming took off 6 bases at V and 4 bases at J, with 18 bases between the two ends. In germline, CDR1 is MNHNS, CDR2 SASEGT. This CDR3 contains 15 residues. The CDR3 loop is CASRSGHLGVTEAFF. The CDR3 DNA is TGTGCCAGCAGGTCCGGACACCTAGGAGTCACTGAAGCTTTCTTT.

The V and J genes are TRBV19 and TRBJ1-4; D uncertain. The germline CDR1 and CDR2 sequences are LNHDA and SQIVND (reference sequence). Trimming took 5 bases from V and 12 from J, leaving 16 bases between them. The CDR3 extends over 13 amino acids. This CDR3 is CASSGSSGMELFF. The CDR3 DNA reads TGTGCCAGTAGTGGTTCTAGCGGGATGGAACTGTTTTTT. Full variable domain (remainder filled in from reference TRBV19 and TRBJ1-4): DGGITQSPKYLFRKEGQNVTLSCEQNLNHDAMYWYRQDPGQGLRLIYYSQIVNDFQKGDIAEGYSVSREKKESFPLTVTSAQKNPTAFYLCASSGSSGMELFFGSGTQLSVL.

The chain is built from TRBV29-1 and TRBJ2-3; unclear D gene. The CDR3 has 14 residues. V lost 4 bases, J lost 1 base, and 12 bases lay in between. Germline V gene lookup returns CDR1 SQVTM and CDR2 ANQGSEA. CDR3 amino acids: CSVVVRSRTDTQYF. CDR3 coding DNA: TGCAGCGTTGTAGTCAGATCTCGCACAGATACGCAGTATTTT.

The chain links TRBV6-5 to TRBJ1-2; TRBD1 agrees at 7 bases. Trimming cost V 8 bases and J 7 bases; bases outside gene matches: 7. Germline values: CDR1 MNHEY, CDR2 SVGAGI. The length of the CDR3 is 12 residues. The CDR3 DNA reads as TGTGCCAGCGGTGGACAGGTATCTGGCTACACCTTC. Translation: CASGGQVSGYTF.

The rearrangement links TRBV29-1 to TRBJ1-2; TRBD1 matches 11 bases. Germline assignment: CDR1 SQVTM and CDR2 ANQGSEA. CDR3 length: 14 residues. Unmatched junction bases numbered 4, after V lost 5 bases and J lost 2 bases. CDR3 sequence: CSVIRTGGNYGYTF. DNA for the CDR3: TGCAGCGTTATAAGGACAGGGGGCAACTATGGCTACACCTTC.

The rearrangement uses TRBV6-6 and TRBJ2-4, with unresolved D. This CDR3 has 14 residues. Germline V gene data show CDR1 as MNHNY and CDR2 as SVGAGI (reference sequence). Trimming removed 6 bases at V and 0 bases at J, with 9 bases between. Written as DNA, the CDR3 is TGTGCCAGCAGCTGGGCCGGAGCCAAAAACATTCAGTACTTC. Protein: CASSWAGAKNIQYF.

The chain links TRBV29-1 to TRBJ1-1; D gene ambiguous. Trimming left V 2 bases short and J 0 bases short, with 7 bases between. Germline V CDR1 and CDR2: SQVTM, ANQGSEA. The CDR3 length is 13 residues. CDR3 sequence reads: CSVERVMNTEAFF. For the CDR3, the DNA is TGCAGCGTTGAAAGGGTCATGAACACTGAAGCTTTCTTT. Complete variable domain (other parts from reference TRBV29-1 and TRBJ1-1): SAVISQKPSRDICQRGTSLTIQCQVDSQVTMMFWYRQQPGQSLTLIATANQGSEATYESGFVIDKFPISRPNLTFSTLTVSNMSPEDSSIYLCSVERVMNTEAFFGQGTRLTVV.

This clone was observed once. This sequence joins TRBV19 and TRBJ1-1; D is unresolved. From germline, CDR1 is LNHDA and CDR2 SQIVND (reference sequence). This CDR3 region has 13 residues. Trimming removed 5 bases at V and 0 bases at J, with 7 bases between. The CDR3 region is CASSPTVNTEAFF. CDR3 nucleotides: TGTGCCAGTAGTCCGACGGTGAACACTGAAGCTTTCTTT.

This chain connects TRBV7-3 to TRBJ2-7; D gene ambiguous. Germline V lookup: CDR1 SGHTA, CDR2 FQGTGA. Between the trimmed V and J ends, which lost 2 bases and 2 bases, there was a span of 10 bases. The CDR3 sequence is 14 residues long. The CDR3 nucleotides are TGTGCCAGCAGCTTATACCCAGGACCCTACGAGCAGTACTTC. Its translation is CASSLYPGPYEQYF. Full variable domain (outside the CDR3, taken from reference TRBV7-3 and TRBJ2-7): GAGVSQTPSNKVTEKGKYVELRCDPISGHTALYWYRQSLGQGPEFLIYFQGTGAADDSGLPNDRFFAVRPEGSVSTLKIQRTERGDSAVYLCASSLYPGPYEQYFGPGTRLTVT.

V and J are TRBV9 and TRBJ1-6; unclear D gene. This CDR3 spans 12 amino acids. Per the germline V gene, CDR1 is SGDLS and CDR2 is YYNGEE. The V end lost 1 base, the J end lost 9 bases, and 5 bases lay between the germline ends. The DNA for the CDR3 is TGTGCCAGCAGCGTATTGGGTTCACCCCTCCACTTT. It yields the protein CASSVLGSPLHF.

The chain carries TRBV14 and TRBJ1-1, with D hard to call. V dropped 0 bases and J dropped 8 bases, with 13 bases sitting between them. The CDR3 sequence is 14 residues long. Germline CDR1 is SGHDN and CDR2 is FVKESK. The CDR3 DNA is TGTGCCAGCAGCCAAGATCCCTCCGGGCGAGAAGCTTTCTTT. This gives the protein CASSQDPSGREAFF.

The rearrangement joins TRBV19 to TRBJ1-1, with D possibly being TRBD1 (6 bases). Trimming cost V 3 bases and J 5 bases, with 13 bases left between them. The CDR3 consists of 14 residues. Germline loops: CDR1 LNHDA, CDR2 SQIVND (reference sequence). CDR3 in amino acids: CASSIQGIGTEAFF. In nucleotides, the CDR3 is TGTGCCAGTAGTATCCAGGGGATAGGGACTGAAGCTTTCTTT.

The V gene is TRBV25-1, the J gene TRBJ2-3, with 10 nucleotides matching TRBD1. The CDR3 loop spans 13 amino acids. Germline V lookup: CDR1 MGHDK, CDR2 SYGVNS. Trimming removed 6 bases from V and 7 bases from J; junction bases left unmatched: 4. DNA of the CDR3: TGTGCCAGCAGGGGACAGGGGTTACATACGCAGTATTTT. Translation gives CASRGQGLHTQYF.

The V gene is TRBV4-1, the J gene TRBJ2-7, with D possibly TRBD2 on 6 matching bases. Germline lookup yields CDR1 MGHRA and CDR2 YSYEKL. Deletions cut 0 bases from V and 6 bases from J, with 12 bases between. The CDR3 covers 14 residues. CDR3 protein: CASSQEVAGSEQYF. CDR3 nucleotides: TGCGCCAGCAGCCAAGAGGTCGCGGGGAGCGAGCAGTACTTC.

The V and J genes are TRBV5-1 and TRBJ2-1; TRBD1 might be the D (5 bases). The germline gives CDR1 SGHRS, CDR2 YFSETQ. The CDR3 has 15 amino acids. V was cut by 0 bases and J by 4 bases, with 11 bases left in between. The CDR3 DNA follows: TGCGCCAGCAGCTTGGGGGGCTCCGGGTACAATGAGCAGTTCTTC. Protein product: CASSLGGSGYNEQFF. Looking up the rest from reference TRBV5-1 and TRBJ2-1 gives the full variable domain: KAGVTQTPRYLIKTRGQQVTLSCSPISGHRSVSWYQQTPGQGLQFLFEYFSETQRNKGNFPGRFSGRQFSNSRSEMNVSTLELGDSALYLCASSLGGSGYNEQFFGPGTRLTVL.

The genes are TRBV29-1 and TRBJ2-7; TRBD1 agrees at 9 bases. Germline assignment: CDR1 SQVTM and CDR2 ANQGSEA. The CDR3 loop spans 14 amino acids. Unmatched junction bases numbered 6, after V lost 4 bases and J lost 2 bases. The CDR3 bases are TGCAGCGTTGTCATGGGACAGGGAGCCTACGAGCAGTACTTC. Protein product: CSVVMGQGAYEQYF.